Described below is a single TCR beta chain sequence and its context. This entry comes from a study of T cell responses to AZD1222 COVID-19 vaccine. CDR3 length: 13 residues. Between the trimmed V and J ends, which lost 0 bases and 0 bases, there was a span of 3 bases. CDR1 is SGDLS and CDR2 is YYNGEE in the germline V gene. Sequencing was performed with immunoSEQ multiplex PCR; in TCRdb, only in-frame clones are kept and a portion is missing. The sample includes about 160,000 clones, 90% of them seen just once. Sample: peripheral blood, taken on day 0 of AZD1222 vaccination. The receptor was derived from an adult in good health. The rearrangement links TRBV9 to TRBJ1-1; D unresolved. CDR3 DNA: TGTGCCAGCAGCGTAGAGATGAACACTGAAGCTTTCTTT. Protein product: CASSVEMNTEAFF.